Listed below are T cell receptor beta chains from one sample, sequenced in a study of tumor and adjacent non-tumor tissue in lung cancer. TCRdb recomputed calls from the multiplex PCR reads with MiXCR, one row per CDR3 protein. The repertoire consists of approximately 110,000 distinct CDR3 sequences, with about 75% occurring once and the leading ten covering about 39%. What was sequenced was lung tumor tissue. Every receptor here comes from a woman in her sixties with non-small cell lung cancer. The CDR3 runs from the conserved cysteine through the conserved F or W. A D gene is named only where the DNA matches it firmly. Clone size is not always given. Where it is, it says once, few, many or a class for expanded clones.

clone_size d_call j_call v_call cdr3_aa cdr3_nt
NA NA TRBJ2-3 TRBV7-2 CVSSLARVPDTQYF TGTGTCAGCAGCCTTGCTCGCGTCCCAGATACGCAGTATTTT
NA TRBD2 TRBJ2-7 TRBV20-1 CSDILAGGLGEQYF TGCAGTGATATACTAGCGGGGGGTCTGGGTGAGCAGTATTTC
NA NA TRBJ2-2 TRBV6-1 CARSDWGAPAGELFF TGTGCCAGAAGCGATTGGGGGGCACCCGCCGGGGAACTGTTTTTT
NA TRBD1 TRBJ1-1 TRBV20-1 CSARWGIDRGDTEAFF TGTAGTGCTAGATGGGGGATAGACAGGGGGGACACTGAGGCCTTCTTT
NA TRBD1 TRBJ2-7 TRBV6-6 CASNRHTGGEYEQYF TGTGCCAGCAATCGCCACACAGGGGGAGAGTACGAGCAGTACTTC
NA TRBD2 TRBJ2-3 TRBV4-3 CANSQGTSGVDTQFF TGCGCCAACAGCCAAGGGACTAGCGGGGTAGATACGCAGTTTTTT
NA TRBD2 TRBJ2-3 TRBV12-3/TRBV12-4 CASSQRTSTDTQDF TGTGCCAGCAGTCAACGGACTAGCACAGATACGCAGGATTTT
NA TRBD1 TRBJ2-3 TRBV7-2 CASSASQGETDTQYF TGTGCCAGCAGCGCAAGTCAGGGGGAGACAGATACGCAGTATTTT
many NA TRBJ2-7 TRBV11-3 CASSLGRDRVLYEQYF TGTGCCAGCAGCTTAGGACGGGACCGGGTCCTCTACGAGCAGTACTTC
NA NA TRBJ2-2 TRBV11-2 CASSLDGKPTGELFF TGTGCCAGCAGCTTAGATGGTAAACCGACCGGGGAGCTGTTTTTT
once NA TRBJ2-1 TRBV11-2 CASSLGCRVDEQFF TGTGCCAGCAGCTTAGGCTGCAGGGTCGATGAGCAGTTCTTT
NA NA TRBJ2-4 TRBV29-1 CNVTRRLNTQYF TGCAACGTTACCAGGCGGCTGAACACTCAGTACTTC
NA NA TRBJ2-2 TRBV29-1 CSSKGTDLRGEELFF TGCAGCTCGAAAGGGACCGACTTGCGAGGCGAGGAGCTGTTTTTC
few NA TRBJ2-2 TRBV11-2 CASSWGVVSPGELFF TGTGCCAGCAGCTGGGGAGTGGTTTCACCCGGGGAGCTGTTTTTT
NA NA TRBJ2-4 TRBV7-3 CASSAQIGSKNIEYF TGTGCCAGCAGCGCTCAGATAGGCTCCAAAAACATTGAGTACTTC
NA NA TRBJ1-5 TRBV11-1 CVSSIVDGGPQHF TGTGTCAGCAGCATAGTCGACGGGGGCCCCCAGCATTTT
NA TRBD2 TRBJ2-3 TRBV11-2 CVSSDWTSEGRTDTQYF TGTGTCAGCAGCGACTGGACTAGCGAGGGTCGGACGGATACGCAGTATTTT
NA TRBD1 TRBJ1-2 TRBV4-1 CSSSPSRAGGLGGYTF TGCTCCAGCAGTCCCAGCAGGGCAGGGGGCTTAGGTGGCTACACCTTC
once TRBD2 TRBJ2-3 TRBV4-3 CASSQGRVRGDTHYF TGCGCTAGCAGCCAAGGGAGGGTGAGGGGAGATACGCACTATTTT
NA NA TRBJ2-2 TRBV20-1 CSARAKRRDTGERFF TGCAGTGCTAGAGCCAAAAGGCGGGACACCGGGGAGCGGTTTTTT
NA NA TRBJ1-1 TRBV20-1 CCAREPVARRTEAFF TGCTGTGCTAGAGAGCCGGTGGCTCGTCGGACTGAAGCTTTCTTT
medium-sized NA TRBJ1-1 TRBV6-1 CASSQTQRTEAFF TGTGCCAGCAGTCAAACTCAGAGAACTGAAGCTTTCTTT
few NA TRBJ2-1 TRBV11-2 CASSPLRWAAYNEQFF TGTGCCAGCAGCCCTCTTCGATGGGCGGCCTACAATGAGCAATTCTTC
NA TRBD1 TRBJ1-6 TRBV6-5 CTSVQTGGSYNSRLHF TGTACCAGCGTCCAGACAGGGGGCTCCTATAATTCACGCCTCCACTTC
NA NA TRBJ2-1 TRBV4-3 CASSQWGEGGNEQFF TGCGCCAGCAGCCAGTGGGGGGAGGGGGGCAATGAGCAGTTCTTC
NA TRBD2 TRBJ2-1 TRBV6-4 CASSDSAGALDEHFF TGTGCCAGCAGCGATTCAGCGGGGGCCCTCGATGAGCACTTCTTC
NA TRBD2 TRBJ2-5 TRBV11-3 CASSSRWTSGLETQYF TGTGCCAGCAGTTCTCGTTGGACTAGCGGGTTGGAGACCCAGTACTTC
NA TRBD1 TRBJ1-1 TRBV12-3/TRBV12-4 CASRQPTGVDTEAFF TGTGCCAGCAGACAACCAACAGGGGTAGACACTGAAGCTTTCTTT
NA TRBD1 TRBJ2-7 TRBV11-2 CASCLPTGTAEQYF TGTGCCAGCTGCTTACCCACCGGGACAGCCGAGCAGTATTTC
NA TRBD2 TRBJ2-2 TRBV2 CASSEARGAIGELFF TGTGCCAGCAGTGAAGCGCGGGGGGCGATCGGGGAGCTGTTTTTT
NA NA TRBJ1-1 TRBV6-2/TRBV6-3 CAGSHGRGGTEALF TGTGCCGGTAGTCATGGCCGGGGCGGCACTGAAGCTTTATTT
few NA TRBJ1-1 TRBV7-2 CASSLPGRELSEAFF TGTGCCAGCAGCTTACCGGGACGTGAACTGTCCGAAGCTTTCTTT
NA NA TRBJ1-1 TRBV29-1 CSVKARKTEAFF TGCAGCGTCAAGGCTAGGAAGACTGAAGCTTTCTTT
many NA TRBJ2-3 TRBV4-3 CASSQEDDPTDTQYF TGCGCCAGCAGCCAAGAGGACGACCCCACAGATACGCAGTATTTT
NA TRBD1 TRBJ2-7 TRBV11-2 CVSSSAGTVYQVAYEQYF TGTGTCAGCAGCTCGGCCGGGACAGTGTATCAAGTCGCCTACGAGCAGTACTTC
NA NA TRBJ2-7 TRBV6-2/TRBV6-3 CASSYSSDADYEQYF TGTGCCAGCAGTTACTCGAGTGATGCAGACTACGAGCAGTACTTT
few TRBD1 TRBJ1-5 TRBV24-1 CATSDAGQGAGQPQHF TGTGCCACCAGTGATGCGGGACAGGGGGCCGGTCAGCCCCAGCATTTT
NA NA TRBJ2-3 TRBV28 CAKRCRARYAVF TGTGCCAAAAGGTGTCGGGCCAGATACGCAGTATTT
many NA TRBJ2-1 TRBV12-3/TRBV12-4 CASSLTIRGGSNNEQFF TGTGCCAGCAGCCTCACCATAAGAGGAGGTTCGAACAATGAGCAGTTCTTC
NA TRBD2 TRBJ2-1 TRBV5-1 CSSSLTSNNVQFF TGCTCCAGCAGCTTGACTAGCAACAATGTGCAGTTCTTC
NA NA TRBJ1-1 TRBV6-5 CASNYAGGYTEAFF TGTGCTAGCAATTACGCCGGGGGTTACACTGAAGCTTTCTTT
NA NA TRBJ2-7 TRBV4-2 CPSILEQTYEQYF TGTCCCAGCATATTGGAACAGACCTACGAGCAGTACTTC
NA NA TRBJ1-2 TRBV30 CVWRSGTGNYGYTF TGTGTCTGGAGATCCGGGACGGGAAACTATGGCTACACCTTC
NA NA TRBJ2-7 TRBV11-2 CAGSIGVGSYYEQYF TGTGCCGGCAGCATAGGAGTAGGGTCATACTACGAGCAGTACTTC
NA NA TRBJ2-2 TRBV4-3 CVSSQDTNTWELFF TGTGTCAGCAGCCAAGATACCAACACCTGGGAGCTGTTTTTT
NA NA TRBJ2-3 TRBV6-6 CASSYSWLDGLGTQYF TGCGCCAGCAGTTACTCGTGGCTAGATGGTTTAGGTACGCAGTATTTT
NA TRBD2 TRBJ2-5 TRBV13 CASSVLTGGETQYF TGTGCCAGCAGCGTCCTAACGGGGGGGGAGACCCAGTACTTC
once TRBD1 TRBJ2-1 TRBV29-1 CSVEGPDRKSYNEQFF TGCAGCGTTGAAGGACCGGACAGGAAGTCCTACAATGAGCAGTTCTTC
NA NA TRBJ1-2 TRBV7-9 CASSLGWRGEIYGYTF TGTGCCAGCAGCTTAGGGTGGAGGGGAGAAATATATGGCTACACCTTC